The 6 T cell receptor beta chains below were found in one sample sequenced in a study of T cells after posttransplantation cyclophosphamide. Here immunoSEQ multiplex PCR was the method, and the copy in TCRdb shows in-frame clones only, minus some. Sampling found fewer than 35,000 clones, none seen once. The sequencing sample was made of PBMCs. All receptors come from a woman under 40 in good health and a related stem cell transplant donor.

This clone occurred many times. In nucleotides, the CDR3 is TGTGCCAGCAGCTTAGCATCCATCCCACAGGGGGCTTACGAGCAGTACTTC. Residues: CASSLASIPQGAYEQYF. The gene calls are TRBV7-8 and TRBJ2-7; TRBD1 matches at 9 bases. CDR1 and CDR2 (germline): SGHVS, FQNEAQ. This CDR3 spans 17 amino acids. The ends lost 0 bases at V and 4 bases at J; junction bases unmatched: 10.

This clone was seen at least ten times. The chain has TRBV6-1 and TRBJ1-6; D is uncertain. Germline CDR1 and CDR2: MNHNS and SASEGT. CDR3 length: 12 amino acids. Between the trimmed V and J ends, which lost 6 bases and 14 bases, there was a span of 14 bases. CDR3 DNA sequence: TGTGCCAGCAGCGCCCCCCCCCACACCCTCCACTTT. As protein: CASSAPPHTLHF.

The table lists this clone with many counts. CDR3 sequence (DNA): TGTGCCAGCAGCTTCTCTAGCGGAGACTACGAGCAGTACTTC. Residues: CASSFSSGDYEQYF. J is TRBJ2-7 and V is TRBV7-9; 7 bases are a match to TRBD2. Germline CDR1 SEHNR, CDR2 FQNEAQ (reference sequence). V dropped 3 bases and J dropped 3; count of bases not matched to a gene: 5. This CDR3 is 14 amino acids long.

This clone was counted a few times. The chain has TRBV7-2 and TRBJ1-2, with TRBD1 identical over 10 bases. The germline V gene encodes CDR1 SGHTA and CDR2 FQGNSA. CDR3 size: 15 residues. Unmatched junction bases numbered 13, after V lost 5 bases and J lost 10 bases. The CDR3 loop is CASSPGQGPRGDYTF. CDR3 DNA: TGTGCCAGCAGCCCGGGACAGGGGCCGCGGGGGGACTACACCTTC.

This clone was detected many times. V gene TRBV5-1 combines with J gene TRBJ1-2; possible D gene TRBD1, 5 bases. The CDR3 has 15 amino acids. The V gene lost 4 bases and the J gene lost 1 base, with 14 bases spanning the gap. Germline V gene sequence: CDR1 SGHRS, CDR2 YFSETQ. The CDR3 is CASSTAGHGNYGYTF. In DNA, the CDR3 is TGCGCCAGCAGCACCGCGGGGCACGGTAACTATGGCTACACCTTC.

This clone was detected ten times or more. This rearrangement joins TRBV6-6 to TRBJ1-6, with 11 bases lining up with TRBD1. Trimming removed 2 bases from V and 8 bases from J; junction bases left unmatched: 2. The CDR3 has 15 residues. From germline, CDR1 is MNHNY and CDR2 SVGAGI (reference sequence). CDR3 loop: CASSYTGQGDSPLHF. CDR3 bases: TGTGCCAGCAGTTACACGGGACAGGGGGATTCACCCCTCCACTTT.